This TCR beta chain was sequenced in a study of T-cell reconstitution after alpha-beta-depleted transplantation in children. This clonotype has at least ten counts. TCRbeta library preparation incorporated unique molecular identifiers. MiXCR, applied by TCRdb to the PCR reads, yields one record per CDR3 protein. Altogether some 640,000 distinct CDR3 sequences are present, 15% to 20% being singletons, with the ten largest covering approximately 1.1%. The TCR comes from a human donor who donated a stem cell graft to a child with acute myeloid leukemia. Sequencing used PBMCs from the stem cell graft donor, obtained from the stem cell graft.

CDR3 sequence: CASSRGQGSSYNEQFF. The CDR3 nucleotides read TGTGCCAGCAGCAGAGGACAGGGGAGCTCCTACAATGAGCAGTTCTTC. The chain couples TRBV7-2 to TRBJ2-1, with 9 bases aligning to TRBD1. This CDR3 is 16 amino acids long. CDR1 SGHTA and CDR2 FQGNSA come from the germline V gene. With V trimmed by 5 bases and J by 0 bases, 5 bases remained unmatched.